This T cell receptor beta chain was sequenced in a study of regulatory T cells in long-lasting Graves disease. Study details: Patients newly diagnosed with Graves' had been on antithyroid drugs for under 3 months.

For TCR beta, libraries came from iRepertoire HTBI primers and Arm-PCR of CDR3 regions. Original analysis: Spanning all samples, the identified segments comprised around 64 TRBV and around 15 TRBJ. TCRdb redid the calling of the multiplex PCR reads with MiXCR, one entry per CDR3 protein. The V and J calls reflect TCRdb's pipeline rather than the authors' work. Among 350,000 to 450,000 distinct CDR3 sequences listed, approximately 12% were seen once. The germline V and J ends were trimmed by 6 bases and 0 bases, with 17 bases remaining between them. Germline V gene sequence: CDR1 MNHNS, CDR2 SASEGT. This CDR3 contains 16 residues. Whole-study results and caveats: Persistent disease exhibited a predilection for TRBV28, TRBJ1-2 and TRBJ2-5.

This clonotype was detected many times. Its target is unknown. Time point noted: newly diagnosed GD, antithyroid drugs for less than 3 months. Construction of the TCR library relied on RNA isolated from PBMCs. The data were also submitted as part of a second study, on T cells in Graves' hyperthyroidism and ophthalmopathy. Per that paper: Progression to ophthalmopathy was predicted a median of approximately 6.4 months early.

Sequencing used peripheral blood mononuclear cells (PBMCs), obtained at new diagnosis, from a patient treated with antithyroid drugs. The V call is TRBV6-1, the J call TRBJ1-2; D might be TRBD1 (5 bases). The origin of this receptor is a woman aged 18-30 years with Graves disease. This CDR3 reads CASSRGTHGANYGYTF. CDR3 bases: TGTGCCAGCAGCCGGGGGACGCATGGAGCTAACTATGGCTACACCTTC.